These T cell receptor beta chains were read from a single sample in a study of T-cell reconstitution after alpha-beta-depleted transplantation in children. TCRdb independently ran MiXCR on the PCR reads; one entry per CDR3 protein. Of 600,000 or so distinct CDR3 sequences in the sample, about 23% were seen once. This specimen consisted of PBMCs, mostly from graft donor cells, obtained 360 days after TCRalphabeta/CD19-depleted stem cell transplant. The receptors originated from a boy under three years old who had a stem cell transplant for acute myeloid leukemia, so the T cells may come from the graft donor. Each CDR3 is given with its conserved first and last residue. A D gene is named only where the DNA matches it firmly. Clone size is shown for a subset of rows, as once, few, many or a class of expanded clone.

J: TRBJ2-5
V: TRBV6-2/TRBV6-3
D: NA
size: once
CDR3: CASVSRWETQYF
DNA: TGTGCCAGCGTCTCACGTTGGGAGACCCAGTACTTC

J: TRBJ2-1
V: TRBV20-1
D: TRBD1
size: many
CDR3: CTGRPRGPGNEQFF
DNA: TGCACTGGACGTCCTAGGGGGCCCGGTAATGAGCAGTTCTTC

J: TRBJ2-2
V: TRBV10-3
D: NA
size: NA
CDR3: CAISEEPGEELFF
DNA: TGTGCCATCAGTGAGGAACCGGGAGAGGAGCTGTTTTTT

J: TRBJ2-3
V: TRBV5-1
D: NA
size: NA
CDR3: CASSLGTLTTDTQYF
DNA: TGCGCCAGCAGCTTGGGGACGCTTACTACAGATACGCAGTATTTT

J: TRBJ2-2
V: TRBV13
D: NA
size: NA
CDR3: CASSLAWTVLPPNTGELFF
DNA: TGTGCCAGCAGCTTAGCTTGGACAGTTCTTCCCCCAAACACCGGGGAGCTGTTTTTT

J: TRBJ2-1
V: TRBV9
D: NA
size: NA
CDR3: CASSADYNEQFF
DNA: TGTGCCAGCAGCGCAGACTACAATGAGCAGTTCTTC

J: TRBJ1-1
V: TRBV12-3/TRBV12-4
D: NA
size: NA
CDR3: CASSSGTAMNTEAFF
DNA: TGTGCCAGCAGTTCGGGGACGGCGATGAACACTGAAGCTTTCTTT

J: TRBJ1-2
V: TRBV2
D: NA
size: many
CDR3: CASRGDGYTF
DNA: TGTGCCAGCAGAGGGGATGGCTACACCTTC

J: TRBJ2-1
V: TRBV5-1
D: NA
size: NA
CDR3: CASSLTGKVHEQFF
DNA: TGCGCCAGCAGCTTGACGGGGAAGGTGCATGAGCAGTTCTTC

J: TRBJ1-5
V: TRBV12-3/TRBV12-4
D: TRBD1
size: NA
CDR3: CASSADRGGNQPQHF
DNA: TGTGCCAGCAGCGCTGACAGGGGTGGCAATCAGCCCCAGCATTTT

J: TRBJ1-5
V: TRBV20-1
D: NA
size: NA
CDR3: CSARGPGYMGGINQPQHF
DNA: TGCAGTGCTAGAGGCCCCGGGTATATGGGAGGGATAAATCAGCCCCAGCATTTT

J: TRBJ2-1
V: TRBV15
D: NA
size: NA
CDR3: CATRPRDQHYNEQFF
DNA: TGTGCCACCAGGCCTCGGGACCAACACTACAATGAGCAGTTCTTC

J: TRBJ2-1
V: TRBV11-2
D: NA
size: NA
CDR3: CASSLTQVSSYNEQFF
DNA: TGTGCCAGCAGCTTAACACAGGTTAGCTCCTACAATGAGCAGTTCTTC

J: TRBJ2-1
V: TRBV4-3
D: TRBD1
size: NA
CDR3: CASSLRDRGTSDEQFF
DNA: TGCGCCAGCAGCCTCCGGGACAGGGGTACGAGCGATGAGCAGTTCTTC

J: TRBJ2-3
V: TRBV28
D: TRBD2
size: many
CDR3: CASRPASGGADTQYF
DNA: TGTGCCAGCAGACCGGCGAGCGGGGGGGCGGATACGCAGTATTTT

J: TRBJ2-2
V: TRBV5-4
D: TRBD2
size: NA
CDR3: CASSLGPPSGSTGELFF
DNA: TGTGCCAGCAGCTTGGGCCCCCCTAGCGGGAGTACCGGGGAGCTGTTTTTT

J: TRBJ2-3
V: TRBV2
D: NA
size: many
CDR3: CASTRVGPASDTQYF
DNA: TGTGCCAGCACACGCGTCGGGCCCGCCTCAGATACGCAGTATTTT

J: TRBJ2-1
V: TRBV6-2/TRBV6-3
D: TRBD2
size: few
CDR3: CASEPGTSIYNEQFF
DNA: TGTGCCAGTGAACCCGGGACTAGCATCTACAATGAGCAGTTCTTC

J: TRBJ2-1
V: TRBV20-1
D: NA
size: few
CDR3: CSARGSWTVYNEQFF
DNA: TGCAGTGCTAGAGGGTCCTGGACAGTTTACAATGAGCAGTTCTTC

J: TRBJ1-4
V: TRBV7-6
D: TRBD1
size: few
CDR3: CASGLGGDRLFF
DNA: TGTGCCAGCGGCTTGGGCGGGGACAGATTGTTTTTT

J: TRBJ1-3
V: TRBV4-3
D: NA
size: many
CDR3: CASSQDRQGRMMYGNTIYF
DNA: TGCGCCAGCAGCCAAGATCGGCAGGGGAGAATGATGTATGGAAACACCATATATTTT

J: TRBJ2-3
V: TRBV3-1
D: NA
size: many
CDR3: CASSQEEDTQYF
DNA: TGTGCCAGCAGCCAAGAGGAAGATACGCAGTATTTT

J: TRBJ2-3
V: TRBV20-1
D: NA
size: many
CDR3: CSAMGAYTDTQYF
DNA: TGCAGTGCTATGGGCGCCTACACAGATACGCAGTATTTT

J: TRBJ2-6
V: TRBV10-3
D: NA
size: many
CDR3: CAITEGPSGANVLTF
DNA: TGTGCCATCACGGAGGGCCCCTCTGGGGCCAACGTCCTGACTTTC

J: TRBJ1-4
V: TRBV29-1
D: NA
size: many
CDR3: CSVYTASNEKLFF
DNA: TGCAGCGTCTATACAGCTAGTAATGAAAAACTGTTTTTT

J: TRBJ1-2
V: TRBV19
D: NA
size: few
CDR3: CASSMFTVSSWYGYTF
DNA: TGTGCCAGTAGTATGTTTACCGTATCGAGTTGGTATGGCTACACCTTC

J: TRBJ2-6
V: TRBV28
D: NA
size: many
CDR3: CASRFSGANVLTF
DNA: TGTGCCAGCAGGTTCTCTGGGGCCAACGTCCTGACTTTC

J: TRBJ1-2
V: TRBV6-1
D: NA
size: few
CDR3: CASSRQNLNYGYTF
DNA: TGTGCCAGCAGTCGTCAGAATTTGAACTATGGCTACACCTTC

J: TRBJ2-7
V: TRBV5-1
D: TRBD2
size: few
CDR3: CASSLALAGESLAYEQYF
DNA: TGCGCCAGCAGCCTGGCTCTAGCGGGGGAATCACTTGCCTACGAGCAGTACTTC

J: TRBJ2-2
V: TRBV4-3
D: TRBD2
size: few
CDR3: CASSPRLAGSGELFF
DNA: TGCGCCAGCAGCCCGCGACTAGCGGGGTCCGGGGAGCTGTTTTTT

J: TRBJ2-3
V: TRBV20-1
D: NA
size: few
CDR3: CSARRGTTDTQYF
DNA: TGCAGTGCTAGACGGGGAACCACAGATACGCAGTATTTT

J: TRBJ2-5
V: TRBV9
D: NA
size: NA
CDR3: CASSVGRGLETQYF
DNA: TGTGCCAGCAGCGTAGGACGGGGCTTGGAGACCCAGTACTTC

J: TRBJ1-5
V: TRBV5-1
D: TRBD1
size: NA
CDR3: CASSMGTGGSYQPQHF
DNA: TGCGCCAGCAGCATGGGGACAGGGGGTTCTTATCAGCCCCAGCATTTT

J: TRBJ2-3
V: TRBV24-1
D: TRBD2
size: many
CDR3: CATSSRAGVGDTQYF
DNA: TGTGCCACCAGCTCCAGAGCGGGGGTGGGGGATACGCAGTATTTT

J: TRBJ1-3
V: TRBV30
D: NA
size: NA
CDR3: CAWSDTSAGPGNTIYF
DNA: TGTGCCTGGAGTGATACTTCCGCGGGGCCCGGAAACACCATATATTTT

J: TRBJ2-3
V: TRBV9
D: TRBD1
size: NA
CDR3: CASSAQGRRGTDTQYF
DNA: TGTGCCAGCAGCGCACAGGGGAGACGCGGCACAGATACGCAGTATTTT

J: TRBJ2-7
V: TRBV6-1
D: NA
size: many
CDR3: CASSEGTPTYEQYF
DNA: TGTGCCAGCAGTGAAGGGACCCCGACCTACGAGCAGTACTTC

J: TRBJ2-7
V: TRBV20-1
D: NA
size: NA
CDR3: CSARGPSTYEQYF
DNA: TGCAGTGCTAGGGGGCCCTCAACCTACGAGCAGTACTTC

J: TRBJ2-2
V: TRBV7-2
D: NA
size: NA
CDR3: CASSSYRASNTGELFF
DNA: TGTGCCAGCAGCTCCTACAGGGCTTCGAACACCGGGGAGCTGTTTTTT

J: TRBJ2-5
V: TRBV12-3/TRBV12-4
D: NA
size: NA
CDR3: CASSLALPMRETQYF
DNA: TGTGCCAGCAGTTTAGCGCTCCCGATGAGGGAGACCCAGTACTTC

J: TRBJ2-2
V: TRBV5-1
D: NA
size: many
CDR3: CASSLSGQRVTGELFF
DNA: TGCGCCAGCAGCTTGTCGGGGCAGCGAGTCACCGGGGAGCTGTTTTTT

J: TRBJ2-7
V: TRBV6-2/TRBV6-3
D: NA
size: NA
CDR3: CASSYSGGRALYEQYF
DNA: TGTGCCAGCAGTTACTCTGGAGGTCGTGCCCTCTACGAGCAGTACTTC

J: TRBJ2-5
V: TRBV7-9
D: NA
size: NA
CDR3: CASSLPGQSVWTQYF
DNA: TGTGCCAGCAGCTTACCCGGACAGTCGGTGTGGACCCAGTACTTC

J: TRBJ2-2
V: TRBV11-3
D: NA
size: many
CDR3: CASSYPAGGNTGELFF
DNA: TGTGCCAGCAGCTACCCAGCCGGGGGCAACACCGGGGAGCTGTTTTTT

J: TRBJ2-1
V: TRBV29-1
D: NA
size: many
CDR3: CSVERQGRYNEQFF
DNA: TGCAGCGTTGAAAGGCAGGGGCGATACAATGAGCAGTTCTTC

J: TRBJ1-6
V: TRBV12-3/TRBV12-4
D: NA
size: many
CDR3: CASRWGPGFSPLHF
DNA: TGTGCCAGCAGGTGGGGACCTGGGTTTTCACCCCTCCACTTT

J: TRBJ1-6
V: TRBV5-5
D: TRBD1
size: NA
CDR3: CASSLGPPTGPHSPLHF
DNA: TGTGCCAGCAGCTTGGGCCCCCCGACAGGGCCACATTCACCCCTCCACTTT

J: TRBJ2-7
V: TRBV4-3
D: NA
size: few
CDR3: CASSQELSSYEQYF
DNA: TGCGCCAGCAGCCAAGAGCTGAGCTCCTACGAGCAGTACTTC

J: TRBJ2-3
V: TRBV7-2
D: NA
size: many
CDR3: CASSLGGTTDTQYF
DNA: TGTGCCAGCAGCTTAGGAGGGACCACAGATACGCAGTATTTT

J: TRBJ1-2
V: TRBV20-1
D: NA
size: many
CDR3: CSARAEMRSGYTF
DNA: TGCAGTGCTAGGGCTGAGATGAGAAGTGGCTACACCTTC

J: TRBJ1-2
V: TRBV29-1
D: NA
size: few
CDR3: CSVESNPGSYGYTF
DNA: TGCAGCGTTGAATCTAACCCAGGGAGCTATGGCTACACCTTC

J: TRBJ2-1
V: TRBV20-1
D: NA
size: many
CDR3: CSARFRGTAIYDEQFF
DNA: TGCAGTGCTAGATTCCGCGGGACCGCCATCTACGATGAGCAGTTCTTC

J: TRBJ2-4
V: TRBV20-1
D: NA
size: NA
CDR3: CSARDPGGAKNIQYF
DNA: TGCAGTGCTAGAGATCCAGGGGGGGCCAAAAACATTCAGTACTTC